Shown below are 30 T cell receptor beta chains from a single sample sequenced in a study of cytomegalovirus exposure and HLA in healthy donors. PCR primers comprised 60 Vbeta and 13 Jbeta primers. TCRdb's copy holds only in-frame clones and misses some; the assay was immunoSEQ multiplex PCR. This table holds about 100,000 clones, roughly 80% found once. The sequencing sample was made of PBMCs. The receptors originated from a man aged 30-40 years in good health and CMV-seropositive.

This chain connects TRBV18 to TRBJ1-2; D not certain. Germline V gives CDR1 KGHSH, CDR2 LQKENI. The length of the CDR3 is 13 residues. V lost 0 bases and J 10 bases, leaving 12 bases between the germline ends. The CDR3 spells CASSPPLLVHYTF. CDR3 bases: TGTGCCAGCTCACCACCCTTGTTAGTTCACTACACCTTC.

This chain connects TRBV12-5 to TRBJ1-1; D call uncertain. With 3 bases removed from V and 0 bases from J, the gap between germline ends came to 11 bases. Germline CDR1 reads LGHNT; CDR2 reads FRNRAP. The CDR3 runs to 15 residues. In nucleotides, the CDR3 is TGTGCTAGTGGTTTTGGGCGGGTTATGAACACTGAAGCTTTCTTT. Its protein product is CASGFGRVMNTEAFF.

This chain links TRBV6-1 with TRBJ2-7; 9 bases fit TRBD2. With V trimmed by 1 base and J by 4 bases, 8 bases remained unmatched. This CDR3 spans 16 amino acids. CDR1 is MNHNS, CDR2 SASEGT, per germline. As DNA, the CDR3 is TGTGCCAGCAGTGAAGGGGCGGGGGGGCCGACTTACGAGCAGTACTTC. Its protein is CASSEGAGGPTYEQYF.

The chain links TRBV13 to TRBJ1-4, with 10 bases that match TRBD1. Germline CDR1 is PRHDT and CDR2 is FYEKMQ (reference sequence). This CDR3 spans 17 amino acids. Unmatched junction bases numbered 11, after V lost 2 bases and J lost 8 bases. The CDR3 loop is CASSLKGDRGRREKLFF. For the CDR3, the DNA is TGTGCCAGCAGCTTAAAAGGAGACAGGGGGCGCAGGGAAAAACTGTTTTTT. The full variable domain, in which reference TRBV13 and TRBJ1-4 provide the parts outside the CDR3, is AAGVIQSPRHLIKEKRETATLKCYPIPRHDTVYWYQQGPGQDPQFLISFYEKMQSDKGSIPDRFSAQQFSDYHSELNMSSLELGDSALYFCASSLKGDRGRREKLFFGSGTQLSVL.

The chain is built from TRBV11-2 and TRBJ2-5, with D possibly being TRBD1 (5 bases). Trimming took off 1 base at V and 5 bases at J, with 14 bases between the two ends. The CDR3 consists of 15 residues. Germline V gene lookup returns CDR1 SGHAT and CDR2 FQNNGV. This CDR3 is CASSLAAQGGETQYF. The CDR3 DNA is TGTGCCAGCAGCTTAGCGGCGCAGGGTGGGGAGACCCAGTACTTC.

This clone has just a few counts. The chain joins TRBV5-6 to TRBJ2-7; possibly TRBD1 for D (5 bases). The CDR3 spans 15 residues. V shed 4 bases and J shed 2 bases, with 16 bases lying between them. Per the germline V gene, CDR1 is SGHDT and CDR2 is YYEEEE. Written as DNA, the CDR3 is TGTGCCAGCAGCGTACAGGACATCCTGGCCTACGAGCAGTACTTC. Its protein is CASSVQDILAYEQYF.

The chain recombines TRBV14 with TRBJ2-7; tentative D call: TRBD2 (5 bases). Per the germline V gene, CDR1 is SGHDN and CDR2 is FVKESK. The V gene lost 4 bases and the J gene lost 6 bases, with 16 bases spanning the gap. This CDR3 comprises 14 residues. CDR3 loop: CASSPLRGPGEQYF. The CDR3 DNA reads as TGTGCCAGCAGCCCCTTACGAGGGCCGGGCGAGCAGTACTTC.

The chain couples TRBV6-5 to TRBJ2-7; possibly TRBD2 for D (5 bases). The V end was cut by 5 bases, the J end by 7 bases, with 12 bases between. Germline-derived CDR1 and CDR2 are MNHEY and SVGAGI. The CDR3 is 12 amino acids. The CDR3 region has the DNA TGTGCCAGCAGTCTGACCTCGGGGGAGCAGTACTTC. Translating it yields CASSLTSGEQYF.

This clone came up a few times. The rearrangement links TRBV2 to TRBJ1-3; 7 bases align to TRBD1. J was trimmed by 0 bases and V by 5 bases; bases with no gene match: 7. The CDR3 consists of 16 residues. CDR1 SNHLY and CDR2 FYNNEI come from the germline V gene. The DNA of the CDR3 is TGTGCCAGCAGTTCACAGGGGACTCGCTCTGGAAACACCATATATTTT. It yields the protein CASSSQGTRSGNTIYF.

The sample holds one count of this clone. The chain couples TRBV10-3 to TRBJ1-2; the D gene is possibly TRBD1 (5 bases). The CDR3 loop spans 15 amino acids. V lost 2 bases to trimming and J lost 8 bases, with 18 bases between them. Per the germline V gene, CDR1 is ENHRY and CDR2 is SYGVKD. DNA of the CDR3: TGTGCCATCAGTGAGACAACAGGTTGGTTCTACGGCTACACCTTC. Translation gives CAISETTGWFYGYTF.

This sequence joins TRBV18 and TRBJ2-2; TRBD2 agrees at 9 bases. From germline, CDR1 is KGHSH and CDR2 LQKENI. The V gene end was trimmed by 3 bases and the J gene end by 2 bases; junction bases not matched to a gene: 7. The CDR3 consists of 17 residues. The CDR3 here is CASSPLPGTSNTGELFF. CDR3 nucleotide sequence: TGTGCCAGCTCACCGCTTCCCGGGACTAGCAACACCGGGGAGCTGTTTTTT.

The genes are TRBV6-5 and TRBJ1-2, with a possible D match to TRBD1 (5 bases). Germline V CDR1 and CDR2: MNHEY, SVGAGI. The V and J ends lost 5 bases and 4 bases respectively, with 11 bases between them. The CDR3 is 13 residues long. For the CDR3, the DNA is TGTGCCAGCAGTCCCCAGGGCAGCTATGGCTACACCTTC. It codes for CASSPQGSYGYTF.

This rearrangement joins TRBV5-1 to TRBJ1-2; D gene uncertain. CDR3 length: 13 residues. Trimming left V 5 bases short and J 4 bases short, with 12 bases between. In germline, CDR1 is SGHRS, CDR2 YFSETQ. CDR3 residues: CASRIGESYGYTF. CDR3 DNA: TGCGCCAGCAGGATTGGGGAGTCCTATGGCTACACCTTC. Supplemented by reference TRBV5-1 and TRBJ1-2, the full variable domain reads KAGVTQTPRYLIKTRGQQVTLSCSPISGHRSVSWYQQTPGQGLQFLFEYFSETQRNKGNFPGRFSGRQFSNSRSEMNVSTLELGDSALYLCASRIGESYGYTFGSGTRLTVV.

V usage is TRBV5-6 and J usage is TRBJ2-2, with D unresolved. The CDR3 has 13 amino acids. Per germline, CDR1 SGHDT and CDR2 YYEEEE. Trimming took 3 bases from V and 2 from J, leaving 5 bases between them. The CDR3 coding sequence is TGTGCCAGCAGCTCAACAAACACCGGGGAGCTGTTTTTT. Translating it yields CASSSTNTGELFF.

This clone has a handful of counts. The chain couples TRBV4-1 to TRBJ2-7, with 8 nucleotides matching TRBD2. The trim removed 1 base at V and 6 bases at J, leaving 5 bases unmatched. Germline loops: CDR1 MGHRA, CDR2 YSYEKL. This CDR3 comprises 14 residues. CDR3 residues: CASSQAGGGPEQYF. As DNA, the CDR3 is TGCGCCAGCAGCCAAGCCGGGGGGGGGCCCGAGCAGTACTTC.

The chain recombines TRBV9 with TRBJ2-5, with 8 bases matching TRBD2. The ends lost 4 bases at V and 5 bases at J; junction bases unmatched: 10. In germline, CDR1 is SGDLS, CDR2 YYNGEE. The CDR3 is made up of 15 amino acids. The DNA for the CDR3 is TGTGCCAGCAGCCTGTTTGCGGGGGGAGGGGAGACCCAGTACTTC. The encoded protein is CASSLFAGGGETQYF.

CDR3 in amino acids: CASARGPQGQPQHF. The CDR3 DNA reads as TGCGCCAGCGCAAGGGGGCCCCAGGGACAGCCCCAGCATTTT. The chain couples TRBV10-2 to TRBJ1-5; TRBD1 aligns across 7 bases. Germline CDR1 reads WSHSY; CDR2 reads SAAADI. V trimming: 8 bases; J trimming: 7 bases; junction bases outside the gene matches: 11. The CDR3 totals 14 residues.

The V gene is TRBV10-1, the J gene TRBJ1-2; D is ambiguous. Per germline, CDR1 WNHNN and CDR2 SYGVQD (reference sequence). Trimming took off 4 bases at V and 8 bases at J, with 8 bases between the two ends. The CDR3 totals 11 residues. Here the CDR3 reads CASSGGSGYTF. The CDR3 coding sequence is TGCGCCAGCAGTGGAGGGTCCGGCTACACCTTC.

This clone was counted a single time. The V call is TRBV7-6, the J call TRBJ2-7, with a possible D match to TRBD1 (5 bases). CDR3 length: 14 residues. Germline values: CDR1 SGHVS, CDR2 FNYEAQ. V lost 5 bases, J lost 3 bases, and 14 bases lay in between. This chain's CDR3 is CASSPDNFNYEQYF. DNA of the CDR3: TGTGCCAGCAGCCCGGACAACTTCAACTACGAGCAGTACTTC.

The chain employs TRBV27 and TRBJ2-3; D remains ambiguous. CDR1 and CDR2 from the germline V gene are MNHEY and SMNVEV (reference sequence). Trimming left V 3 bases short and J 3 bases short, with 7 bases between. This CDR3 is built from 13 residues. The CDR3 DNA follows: TGTGCCAGCAGTTTGGCCGGGACAGATACGCAGTATTTT. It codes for CASSLAGTDTQYF.

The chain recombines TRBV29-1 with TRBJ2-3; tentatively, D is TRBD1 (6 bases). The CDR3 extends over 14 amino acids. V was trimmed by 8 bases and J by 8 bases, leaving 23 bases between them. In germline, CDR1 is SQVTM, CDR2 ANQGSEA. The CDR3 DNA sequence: TGCAGCTTACGATGGGGGCCAAGGTCTCGTACGCAGTATTTT. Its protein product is CSLRWGPRSRTQYF.

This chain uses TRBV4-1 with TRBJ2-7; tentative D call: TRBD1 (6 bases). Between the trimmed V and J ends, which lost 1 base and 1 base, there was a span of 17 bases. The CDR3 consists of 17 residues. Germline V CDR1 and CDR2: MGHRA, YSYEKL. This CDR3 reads CASSQVLTGTGSYEQYF. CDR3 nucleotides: TGCGCCAGCAGCCAAGTCCTCACAGGGACGGGTTCCTACGAGCAGTACTTC.

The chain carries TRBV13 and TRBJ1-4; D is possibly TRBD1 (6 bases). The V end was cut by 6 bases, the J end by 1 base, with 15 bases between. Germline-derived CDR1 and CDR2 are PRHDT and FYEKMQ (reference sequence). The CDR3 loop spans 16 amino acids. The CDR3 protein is CASSWTASQTNEKLFF. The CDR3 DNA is TGTGCCAGCAGTTGGACAGCCTCGCAAACTAATGAAAAACTGTTTTTT.

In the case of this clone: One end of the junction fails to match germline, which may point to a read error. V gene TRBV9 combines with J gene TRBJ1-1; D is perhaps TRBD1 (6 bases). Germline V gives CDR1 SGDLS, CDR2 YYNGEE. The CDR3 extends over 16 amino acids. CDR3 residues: CASSVEGTGWNAEAFF. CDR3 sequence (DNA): TGTGCCAGCAGCGTAGAAGGAACAGGGTGGAACGCTGAAGCTTTCTTT.

The CDR3 here is CASSVFPGGASGYTF. The CDR3 DNA reads as TGTGCCAGCAGCGTATTCCCGGGGGGCGCAAGCGGCTACACCTTC. The J gene is TRBJ1-2, the V gene TRBV9, with D tentatively TRBD1 (6 bases). The ends were cut back, 1 base at V and 8 bases at J, with 18 bases in the middle. The CDR3 has 15 residues. Germline CDR1 is SGDLS and CDR2 is YYNGEE.

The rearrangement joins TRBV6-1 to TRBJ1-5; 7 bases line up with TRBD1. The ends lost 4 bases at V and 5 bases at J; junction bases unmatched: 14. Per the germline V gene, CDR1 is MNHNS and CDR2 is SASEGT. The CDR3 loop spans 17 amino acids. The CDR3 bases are TGTGCCAGCAGTGCCTATCGGGACAGCAAGCTTGATCAGCCCCAGCATTTT. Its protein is CASSAYRDSKLDQPQHF.

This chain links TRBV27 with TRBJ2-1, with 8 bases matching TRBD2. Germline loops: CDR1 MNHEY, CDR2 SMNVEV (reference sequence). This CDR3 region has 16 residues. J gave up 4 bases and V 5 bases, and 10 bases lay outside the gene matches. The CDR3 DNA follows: TGTGCCAGCAGTGGCCGGGGAAGCGGGGGTTACAATGAGCAGTTCTTC. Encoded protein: CASSGRGSGGYNEQFF.

This CDR3 is CASSITGTTNEKLFF. CDR3 DNA sequence: TGTGCCAGCAGCATCACAGGGACAACTAATGAAAAACTGTTTTTT. The chain recombines TRBV9 with TRBJ1-4; a weak D match, TRBD1 (6 bases). V lost 4 bases and J lost 0, with 10 bases in between. CDR3 length: 15 amino acids. The germline gives CDR1 SGDLS, CDR2 YYNGEE.

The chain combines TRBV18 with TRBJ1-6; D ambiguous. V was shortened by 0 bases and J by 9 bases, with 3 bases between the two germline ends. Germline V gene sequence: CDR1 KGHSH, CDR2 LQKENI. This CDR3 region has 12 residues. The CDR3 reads CASSPPSSPLHF. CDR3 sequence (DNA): TGTGCCAGCTCACCACCGAGTTCACCCCTCCACTTT.

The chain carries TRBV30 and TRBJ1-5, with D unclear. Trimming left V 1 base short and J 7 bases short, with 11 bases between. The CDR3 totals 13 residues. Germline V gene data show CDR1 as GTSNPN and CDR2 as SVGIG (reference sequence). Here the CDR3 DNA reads TGTGCCTGGAGTGGGGGAGGGAGGCAGCCCCAGCATTTT. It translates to CAWSGGGRQPQHF.